The T cell receptor beta chain under discussion was sequenced for a study of T-cell reconstitution after alpha-beta-depleted transplantation in children listed by TCRdb under 2016. A note on the overall study: Using TCR repertoire profiling, the study followed T-cell immune reconstitution in a quantitative way in children after TCRalphabeta/CD19-depleted allogeneic hematopoietic cell transplantation.

Study-wide conclusions, independent of this receptor: About two months after transplant, the apparently early recovery of alphabetaT-cell counts reportedly depended on just several hundred clones that had expanded rapidly and came from non-depleted graft cells. Over the following months the frequencies of hyperexpanded clones went down, and after one year T-cell counts and TCRbeta diversity were mostly credited to newly produced T cells. In some patients, the high TCRbeta diversity seen at day 60 was put down to recipient T cells and intrathymic progenitors that had survived conditioning.

Via the germline V gene, CDR1 is SNHLY and CDR2 FYNNEI. Including the terminal cysteine and phenylalanine, the CDR3 comprises 14 residues. CDR3 DNA is the only sequence kept; it has 42 bases, read in frame from the first base. V is pared back by 6 bases and J by 6 bases, with 15 bases lying between the germline termini. Interpreted using the paper, the treatment or condition label stands for: allogeneic hematopoietic cell transplantation with graft depleted of TCRalphabeta T cells and CD19 B cells. TCRalphabeta/CD19-depleted allogeneic hematopoietic cell grafts were given to the transplant recipients, all of whom were children. Libraries came from PCR. TCRdb names Illumina HiSeq 2500 as the instrument used. TCR library preparation used molecular barcoding, with unique molecular identifiers applied to normalize quantification of the TCRbeta repertoire. TCRdb applied fastp at Q25 and MiXCR to the public reads, then kept only in-frame beta chains. Each CDR3 protein appears once, grouped with its most common genes and DNA. The sample has 200,000 to 250,000 distinct CDR3 sequences on record, approximately 24% of them singletons. The top ten hold more than 4.5% of the sample.

This clonotype was detected a few times. There is no known antigen for this receptor. No base quality information exists; no much larger clone differs at one position. Specimen: PBMCs, mostly from graft donor cells, collected 360 days after TCRalphabeta/CD19-depleted stem cell transplant. The origin of this receptor is a female patient aged 2 to 10 who had a stem cell transplant for congenital amegakaryocytic thrombocytopenia, so the T cells may come from the graft donor. The chain uses TRBV2 and TRBJ2-1; the D gene is possibly TRBD1, with 6 bases matching. The CDR3 loop reads CASRGTSAGNEQFF. The DNA sequence reads TGTGCCAGCAGAGGGACATCCGCGGGCAATGAGCAGTTCTTC.